A single sample is the source of the 3 T cell receptor beta chains below, sequenced in a study of control samples from healthy donors and cancer patients. This table comes from immunoSEQ multiplex PCR, and its TCRdb copy is limited to in-frame clones, with some not included. The data show about 120,000 clones, with more than 85% seen just once and 1.5% to 2% held by the top ten. Sequences were obtained from blood. The receptors were sampled from a man between 18 and 29 years old in good health.

This sequence joins TRBV28 and TRBJ1-3; D not certain. CDR1 and CDR2 (germline): MDHEN, SYDVKM. The CDR3 spans 18 residues. The V end was cut by 5 bases, the J end by 0 bases, with 20 bases between. The chain's CDR3 is CASSIGTEGFSSGNTIYF. The CDR3, as DNA: TGTGCCAGCAGTATAGGAACCGAAGGGTTCTCCTCTGGAAACACCATATATTTT.

The genes are TRBV25-1 and TRBJ1-1, with 10 bases matching TRBD1. The CDR3 length is 16 residues. V lost 8 bases and J lost 0; bases outside the gene matches: 9. CDR1 is MGHDK, CDR2 SYGVNS, per germline. As DNA, the CDR3 is TGTGCCAGCTTCCCGGGACAGGGGACAATGAACACTGAAGCTTTCTTT. This sequence encodes CASFPGQGTMNTEAFF.

This clone was observed once. V gene TRBV19 combines with J gene TRBJ2-5; a possible D gene is TRBD1 (5 bases). There are 13 residues in the CDR3. Trimming took off 7 bases at V and 5 bases at J, with 14 bases between the two ends. Germline V lookup: CDR1 LNHDA, CDR2 SQIVND (reference sequence). DNA of the CDR3: TGTGCCAGTAATCCCAGGGCATGGGAGACCCAGTACTTC. Translated: CASNPRAWETQYF.